What follows are 7 T cell receptor beta chains derived from one specimen sequenced in a study of response to subunit inactivated influenza vaccine. TCRdb fed the RT-PCR reads into MiXCR, producing one record per CDR3 protein. Of hundreds of thousands of distinct CDR3 sequences detected, about 7.6% appear once; the ten largest clones hold 10% to 15%. Sequenced here: PBMCs from blood, sampled less than 30 months after vaccination. These receptors came from a man between 50 and 75 years old who received an inactivated influenza vaccine.

A few counts support this clonotype. The chain couples TRBV27 to TRBJ1-1, with D perhaps matching TRBD1 (5 bases). Looked up from germline, CDR1 is MNHEY and CDR2 is SMNVEV (reference sequence). There are 14 residues in the CDR3. V was trimmed by 3 bases and J by 5 bases, leaving 13 bases between them. The CDR3 protein is CASSLPGGGTEAFF. The CDR3 nucleotides read TGTGCCAGCAGTTTGCCCGGGGGGGGAACTGAAGCTTTCTTT.

Here the CDR3 DNA reads TGTGCCATCAGTGAGTCGAGGTGGGGGCCCGATTCACCCCTCCACTTT. Translation: CAISESRWGPDSPLHF. V gene TRBV10-3 combines with J gene TRBJ1-6, with a tentative D call TRBD1 (6 bases). The germline CDR1 and CDR2 sequences are ENHRY and SYGVKD. The CDR3 is 16 residues long. Trimming cost V 0 bases and J 8 bases, with 14 bases left between them.

This clonotype appeared a few times. V and J are TRBV12-3 or TRBV12-4 and TRBJ2-7, with D perhaps assigned TRBD1 or TRBD2 (6 bases each). Between the trimmed V and J ends, which lost 2 bases and 0 bases, there was a span of 8 bases. There are 14 residues in the CDR3. CDR3 in amino acids: CASSLKGGSYEQYF. As DNA, the CDR3 is TGTGCCAGCAGTTTAAAGGGGGGCTCCTACGAGCAGTACTTC.

As regards this clonotype: A read error may explain this, as a much larger clone is one base away. The chain has TRBV10-3 and TRBJ2-5; D is possibly TRBD2 (6 bases). Germline loops: CDR1 ENHRY, CDR2 SYGVKD. The CDR3 is made up of 14 amino acids. CDR3: CSISESEGRETQYF. The CDR3 nucleotides are TGTTCCATCAGTGAGTCGGAGGGTCGAGAGACCCAGTACTTC.

This clonotype was seen only a few times. The chain recombines TRBV20-1 with TRBJ2-7, with a weak D call TRBD1 (5 bases). The CDR3 loop spans 15 amino acids. CDR1 and CDR2 (germline): DFQATT, SNEGSKA (reference sequence). V lost 0 bases to trimming and J lost 4 bases, with 16 bases between them. CDR3 sequence (DNA): TGCAGTGCTAGAGATTTTGAGCAGGGCGCTTACGAGCAGTACTTC. Translated, it gives CSARDFEQGAYEQYF.

CDR3 sequence reads: CASSLWGVRTGELFF. The CDR3, as DNA: TGTGCCAGCAGTTTATGGGGAGTTCGCACCGGGGAGCTGTTTTTT. The chain carries TRBV12-3 or TRBV12-4 and TRBJ2-2; tentative D call: TRBD2 (5 bases). CDR3 length equals 15 residues. The V end was cut by 2 bases, the J end by 4 bases, with 11 bases between.

This rearrangement joins TRBV6-5 to TRBJ2-1; D possibly corresponds to TRBD2 (6 bases). With 4 bases removed from V and 0 bases from J, the gap between germline ends came to 13 bases. The CDR3 consists of 16 residues. CDR1 is MNHEY and CDR2 is SVGAGI in the germline V gene. The CDR3 sequence is CASSSPGGGSYNEQFF. The CDR3 nucleotides read TGTGCCAGCAGTTCCCCCGGGGGAGGCTCCTACAATGAGCAGTTCTTC.